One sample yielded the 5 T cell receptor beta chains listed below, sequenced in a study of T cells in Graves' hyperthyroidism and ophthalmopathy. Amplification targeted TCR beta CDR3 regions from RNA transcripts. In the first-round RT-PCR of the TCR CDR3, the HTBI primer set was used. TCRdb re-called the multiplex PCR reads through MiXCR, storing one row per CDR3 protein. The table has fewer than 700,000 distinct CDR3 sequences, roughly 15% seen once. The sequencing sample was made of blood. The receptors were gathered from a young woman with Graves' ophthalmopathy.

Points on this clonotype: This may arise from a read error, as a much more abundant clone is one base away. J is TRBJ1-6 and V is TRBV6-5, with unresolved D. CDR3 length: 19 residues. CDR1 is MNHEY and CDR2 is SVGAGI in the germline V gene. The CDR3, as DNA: TGTGCCAGCAGTTACTCGTGCAGGCCCTCCTTGCCCTATAATCCACCCCTCCACTTT. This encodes CASSYSCRPSLPYNPPLHF.

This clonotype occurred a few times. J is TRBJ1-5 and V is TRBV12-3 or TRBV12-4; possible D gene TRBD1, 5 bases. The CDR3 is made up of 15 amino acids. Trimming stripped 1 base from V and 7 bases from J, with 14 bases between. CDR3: CASSLVPGGKQPQHF. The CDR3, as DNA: TGTGCCAGCAGTTTAGTACCCGGGGGTAAACAGCCCCAGCATTTT.

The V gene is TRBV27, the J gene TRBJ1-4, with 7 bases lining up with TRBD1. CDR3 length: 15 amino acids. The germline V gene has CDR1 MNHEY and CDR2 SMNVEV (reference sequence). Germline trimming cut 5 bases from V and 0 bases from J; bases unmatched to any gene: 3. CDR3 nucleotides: TGTGCCAGCAGTCACACAGGGGCAACTAATGAAAAACTGTTTTTT. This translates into CASSHTGATNEKLFF.

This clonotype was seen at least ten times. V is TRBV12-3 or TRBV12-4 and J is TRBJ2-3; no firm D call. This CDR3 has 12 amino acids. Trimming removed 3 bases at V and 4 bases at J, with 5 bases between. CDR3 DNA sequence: TGTGCCAGCAGTTTCCCTTCAGATACGCAGTATTTT. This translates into CASSFPSDTQYF.

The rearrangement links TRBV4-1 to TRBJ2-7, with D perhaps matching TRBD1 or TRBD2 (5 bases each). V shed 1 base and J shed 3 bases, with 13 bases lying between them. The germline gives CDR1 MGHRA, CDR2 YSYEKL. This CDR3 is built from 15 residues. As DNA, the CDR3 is TGCGCCAGCAGCCAAGTAGGGACCACGAACTACGAGCAGTACTTC. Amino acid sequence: CASSQVGTTNYEQYF.